This T cell receptor (beta chain) derives from a study of blood T cell repertoires in COVID-19. At the level of the study: Samples taken during acute and convalescent COVID-19 were collected in the United States, Italy and Spain.

This clone was recorded once. Here immunoSEQ multiplex PCR was the method, and the copy in TCRdb shows in-frame clones only, minus some. The sample comprises 180,000 or so clones, approximately 89% of which are singletons, and 2.5% rests with the top ten. Germline V lookup: CDR1 SGHRS, CDR2 YFSETQ. With 3 bases clipped from V and 5 bases from J, the junction kept 10 bases outside the gene matches. The CDR3 is made up of 15 amino acids. The clonotype was recovered from a man in his forties or fifties with active or convalescent COVID-19. The sample comprised peripheral blood. The V gene is TRBV5-1, the J gene TRBJ1-1; 7 positions match TRBD1. The CDR3 nucleotides are TGCGCCAGCAGCTCGATAGACAGGGTGAGGACTGAAGCTTTCTTT. Translation: CASSSIDRVRTEAFF.